The table lists the clone carrying this TCR beta chain with a few counts. Its antigen is undetermined. With 6 bases clipped from V and 4 bases from J, the junction kept 9 bases outside the gene matches. The CDR3 loop spans 14 amino acids. From germline, CDR1 is DFQATT and CDR2 SNEGSKA (reference sequence). These data come from a study of T cells after yellow fever vaccination. Study findings and constraints: FACS-sorted repertoires could contain abundant clonotypes contaminating from the bulk population. The secondary response showed a weaker magnitude and a faster peak, day 5 versus 15.

Universal primer sites and UMIs were introduced during 5'RACE template-switching synthesis of TCR cDNA. TCRdb called the 5' RACE reads again in MiXCR, with one record for every CDR3 protein. This table has under 600,000 distinct CDR3 sequences, roughly 14% appearing once. Sequenced here: PBMCs, sampled on the day of the yellow fever booster vaccination. The chain uses TRBV20-1 and TRBJ2-1; 7 bases are shared with TRBD2. The receptor's source is a man aged 25-45 years who received the YFV17D yellow fever vaccine. The CDR3 protein is CSARRGLQYNEQFF. As DNA, the CDR3 is TGCAGTGCCCGGAGGGGACTACAATACAATGAGCAGTTCTTC.